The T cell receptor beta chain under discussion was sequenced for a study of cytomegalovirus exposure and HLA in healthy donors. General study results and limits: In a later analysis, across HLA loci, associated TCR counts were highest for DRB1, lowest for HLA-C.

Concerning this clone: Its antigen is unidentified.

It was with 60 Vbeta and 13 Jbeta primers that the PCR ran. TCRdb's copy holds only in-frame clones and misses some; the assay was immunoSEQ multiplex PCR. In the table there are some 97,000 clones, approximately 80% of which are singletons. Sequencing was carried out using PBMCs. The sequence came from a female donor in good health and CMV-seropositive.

The CDR3 bases are TGTGCCAGCAGCTTAGACAGAACAGGGGCCAATTCACCCCTCCACTTT. Translating gives CASSLDRTGANSPLHF. The chain couples TRBV7-8 to TRBJ1-6, with 7 bases fitting TRBD1. V was pared by 1 base and J by 7 bases, with 7 bases of the junction left unmatched. Germline V gives CDR1 SGHVS, CDR2 FQNEAQ. This CDR3 spans 16 amino acids.